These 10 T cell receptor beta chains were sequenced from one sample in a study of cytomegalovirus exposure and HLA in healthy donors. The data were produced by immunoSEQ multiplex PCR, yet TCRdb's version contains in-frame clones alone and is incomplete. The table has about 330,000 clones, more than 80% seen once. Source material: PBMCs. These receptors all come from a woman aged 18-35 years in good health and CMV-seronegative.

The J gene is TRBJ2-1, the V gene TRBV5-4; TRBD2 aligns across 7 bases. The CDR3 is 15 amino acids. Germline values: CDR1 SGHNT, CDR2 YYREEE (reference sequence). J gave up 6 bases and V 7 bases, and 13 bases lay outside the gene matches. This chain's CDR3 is CASHLGGGKVNEQFF. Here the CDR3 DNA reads TGTGCCAGCCACTTGGGGGGGGGTAAGGTCAATGAGCAGTTCTTC.

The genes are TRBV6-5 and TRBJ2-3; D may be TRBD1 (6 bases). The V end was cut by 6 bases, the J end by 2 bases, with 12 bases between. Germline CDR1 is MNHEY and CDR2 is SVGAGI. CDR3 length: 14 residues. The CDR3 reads CASRPGQFTDTQYF. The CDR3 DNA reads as TGTGCCAGCAGACCCGGACAGTTCACAGATACGCAGTATTTT.

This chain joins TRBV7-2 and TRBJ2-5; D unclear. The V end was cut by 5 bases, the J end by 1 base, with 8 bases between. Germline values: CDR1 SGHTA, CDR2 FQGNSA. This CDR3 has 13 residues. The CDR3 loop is CASSPPVQETQYF. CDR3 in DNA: TGTGCCAGCAGCCCCCCAGTCCAAGAGACCCAGTACTTC.

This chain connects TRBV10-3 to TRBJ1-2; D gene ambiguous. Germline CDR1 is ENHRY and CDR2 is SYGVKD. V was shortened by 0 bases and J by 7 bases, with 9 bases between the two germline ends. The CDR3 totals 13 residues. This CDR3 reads CAISESYPGGYTF. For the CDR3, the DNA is TGTGCCATCAGTGAGTCCTACCCGGGTGGCTACACCTTC.

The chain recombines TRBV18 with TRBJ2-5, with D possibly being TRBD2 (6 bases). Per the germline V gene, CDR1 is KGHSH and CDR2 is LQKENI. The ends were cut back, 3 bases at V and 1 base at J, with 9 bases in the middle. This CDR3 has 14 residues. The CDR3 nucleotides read TGTGCCAGCTCACCGGCGGGACTCCAAGAGACCCAGTACTTC. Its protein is CASSPAGLQETQYF. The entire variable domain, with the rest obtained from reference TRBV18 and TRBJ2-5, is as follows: NAGVMQNPRHLVRRRGQEARLRCSPMKGHSHVYWYRQLPEEGLKFMVYLQKENIIDESGMPKERFSAEFPKEGPSILRIQQVVRGDSAAYFCASSPAGLQETQYFGPGTRLLVL.

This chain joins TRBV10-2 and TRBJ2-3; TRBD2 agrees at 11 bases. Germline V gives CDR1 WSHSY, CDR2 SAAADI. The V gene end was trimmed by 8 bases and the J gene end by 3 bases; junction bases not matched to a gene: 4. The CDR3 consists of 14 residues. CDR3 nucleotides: TGCGCCAGCCGGCTAGCGGGAGGTACAGATACGCAGTATTTT. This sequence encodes CASRLAGGTDTQYF.

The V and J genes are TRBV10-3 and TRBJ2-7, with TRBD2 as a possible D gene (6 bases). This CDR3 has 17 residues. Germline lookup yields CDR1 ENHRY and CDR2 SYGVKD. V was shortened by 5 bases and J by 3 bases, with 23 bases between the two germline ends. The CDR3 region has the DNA TGTGCCATCAGTCCAATCCCTCCTTTTGGGGGAGGCTACGAGCAGTACTTC. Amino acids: CAISPIPPFGGGYEQYF.

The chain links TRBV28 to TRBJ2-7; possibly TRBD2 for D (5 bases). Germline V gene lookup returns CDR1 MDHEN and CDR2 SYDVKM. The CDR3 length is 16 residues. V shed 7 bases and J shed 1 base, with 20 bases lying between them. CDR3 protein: CASMRLSGGGSYEQYF. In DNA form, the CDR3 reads TGTGCCAGCATGCGGTTGAGTGGCGGCGGGTCCTACGAGCAGTACTTC.

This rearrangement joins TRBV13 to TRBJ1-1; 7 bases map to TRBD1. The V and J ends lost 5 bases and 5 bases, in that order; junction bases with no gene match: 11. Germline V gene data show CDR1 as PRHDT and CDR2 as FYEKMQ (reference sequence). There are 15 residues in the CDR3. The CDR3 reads CASSNPRGKRTEAFF. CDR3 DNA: TGTGCCAGCAGCAACCCCAGGGGGAAGCGGACTGAAGCTTTCTTT.

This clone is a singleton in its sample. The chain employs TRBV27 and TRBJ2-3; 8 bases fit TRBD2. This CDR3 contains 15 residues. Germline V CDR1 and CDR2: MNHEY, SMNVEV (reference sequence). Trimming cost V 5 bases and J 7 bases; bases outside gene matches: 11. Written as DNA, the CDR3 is TGTGCCAGCAGTCCTTTTTTAGCGGGGATCAATACGCAGTATTTT. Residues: CASSPFLAGINTQYF.